Here is one T cell receptor (beta chain) with its context. Assay: immunoSEQ multiplex PCR; the TCRdb copy retains only in-frame clones and omits some. The sample records over 150,000 clones, roughly 94% being singletons. The length of the CDR3 is 16 residues. V lost 4 bases, J lost 3 bases, and 8 bases stayed unmatched. Germline CDR1 and CDR2: SGHTA and FQGTGA. The sample comes from a study of OX40 agonist ivuxolimab in advanced cancers. Study overall: An agonistic anti-OX40 (CD134) antibody, ivuxolimab, was used to treat the patients. The dose of intravenous ivuxolimab that patients received every 2 weeks ranged from 0.01 to 10 mg/kg.

The gene calls are TRBV7-3 and TRBJ2-2; 7 bases align to TRBD2. The origin of this receptor is an adult with an advanced solid tumor such as melanoma, head and neck, liver or kidney cancer. The source material was CD4+ or CD8+ T cells sorted from blood, sampled in a trial of the OX40 agonist ivuxolimab. Here the CDR3 DNA reads TGTGCCAGCAGCTCAAGTACTAGCGTACACACCGGGGAGCTGTTTTTT. Protein sequence: CASSSSTSVHTGELFF.